Included here is one T cell receptor (beta chain) sequence, with context. Taking its sample share into account, this clone is medium-sized (0.01 to 0.1%). The antigen it recognizes is unknown. No clone much larger than this one lies a single base away; base qualities are absent. Each collaborating institution followed its own protocols to collect whole blood in K2EDTA tubes. For TCRbeta analysis, collaborator samples were shipped as frozen whole blood, as isolated PBMCs, or as DNA extracted from either sample type. Sequences WSHSY (CDR1) and SAAADI (CDR2) are obtained from the germline V gene. Trimming accounts for 6 bases at V and 5 bases at J, while the number of junction bases matched to no gene is 9. Taken from cysteine to phenylalanine, the CDR3 has 15 residues. The only DNA kept is the CDR3, 45 bases in frame from the first base. The immunoSEQ Assay, a bias-controlled multiplex PCR, was used to amplify TCRbeta CDR3 regions from genomic DNA. The paper's processing steps were these. The number of nucleated cells in each sample was estimated from the amplification of reference gene primers within the assay. To quantify the absolute abundance of each unique TCRbeta CDR3 rearrangement, sequence reads were collapsed and filtered. For each sample, productive Simpson clonality was calculated by taking the square root of Simpson's diversity index across productive rearrangements. The table was pulled from immuneACCESS by TCRdb, which kept in-frame rearrangements only. Such tables lose some clones; where checked, under half of the loss comes from unresolved V genes, and the rest has no known cause. V, J and clone size are taken as reported in that table, and D and trimming were inferred from the DNA itself. Recorded for this sample are 100,000 or so clones; around 80% of them occurred a single time. The top ten constitute approximately 9.9% of the sample.

The sample is drawn from a study of blood T cell repertoires in COVID-19 (dated by TCRdb to between 2020 and 2021). The study in broad terms: Collaborator samples came from the United States, Italy and Spain and covered acute and convalescent phases of COVID-19. The repertoires were released in a freely available public database meant as a resource for research on the immune response to SARS-CoV-2. The dataset comprised deeply sampled blood TCRbeta repertoires from subjects exposed to, actively infected with, or recovered from COVID-19. Where available, HLA class I and class II types were taken from metadata supplied by the sample provider and were not determined by assay-based typing. The samples were drawn from two sources: the first 160 participants of the ongoing ImmuneRACE study, and over 950 subjects contributed by 6 global collaborators. The material from the prospective study consisted of cDNA or gDNA derived from T cells, B-cell-depleted T cells, or PBMCs. Nearly every sample came with metadata listing a de-identified subject ID, COVID-19 status, age in years and sex.

The research as a whole found: How much clinical and demographic metadata was included differed by source and by participant, and the metadata was provided uncurated.

This clonotype was obtained from a man aged 55 to 69 with active or convalescent COVID-19. Source material: peripheral blood. The rearrangement combines TRBV10-2 with TRBJ2-7; 11 bases in the junction line up with TRBD2. The CDR3 here reads CASRFTSGSSDEQYF. The DNA is TGCGCCAGCAGGTTTACTAGCGGGAGCTCGGACGAGCAGTACTTC.